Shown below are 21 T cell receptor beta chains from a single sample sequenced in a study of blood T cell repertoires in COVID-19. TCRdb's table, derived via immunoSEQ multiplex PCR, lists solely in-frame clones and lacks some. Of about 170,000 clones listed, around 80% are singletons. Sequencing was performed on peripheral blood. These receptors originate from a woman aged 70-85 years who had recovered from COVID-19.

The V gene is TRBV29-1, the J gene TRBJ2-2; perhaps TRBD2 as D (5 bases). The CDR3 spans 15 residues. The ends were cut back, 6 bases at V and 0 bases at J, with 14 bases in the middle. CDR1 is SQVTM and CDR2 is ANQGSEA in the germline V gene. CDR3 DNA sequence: TGCAGCGTCACCCGAGGGTTCGCGAACACCGGGGAGCTGTTTTTT. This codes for CSVTRGFANTGELFF.

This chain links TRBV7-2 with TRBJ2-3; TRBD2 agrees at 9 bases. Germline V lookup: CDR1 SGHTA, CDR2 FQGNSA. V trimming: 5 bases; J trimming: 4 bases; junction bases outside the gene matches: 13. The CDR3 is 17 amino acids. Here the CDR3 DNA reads TGTGCCAGCAGCCCCTGGGGTAGCGGGGGCGGGGCAGATACGCAGTATTTT. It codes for CASSPWGSGGGADTQYF.

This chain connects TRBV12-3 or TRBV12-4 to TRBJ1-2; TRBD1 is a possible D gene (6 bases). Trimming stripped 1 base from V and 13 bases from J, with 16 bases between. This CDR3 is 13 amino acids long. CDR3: CASSLVGAPTPTF. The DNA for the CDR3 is TGTGCCAGCAGTTTAGTGGGGGCCCCGACGCCCACCTTC.

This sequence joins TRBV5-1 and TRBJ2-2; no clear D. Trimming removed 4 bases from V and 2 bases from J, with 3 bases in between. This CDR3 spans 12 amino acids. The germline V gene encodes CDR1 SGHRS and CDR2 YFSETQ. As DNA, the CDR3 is TGCGCCAGCAGCCTCAACACCGGGGAGCTGTTTTTT. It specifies CASSLNTGELFF.

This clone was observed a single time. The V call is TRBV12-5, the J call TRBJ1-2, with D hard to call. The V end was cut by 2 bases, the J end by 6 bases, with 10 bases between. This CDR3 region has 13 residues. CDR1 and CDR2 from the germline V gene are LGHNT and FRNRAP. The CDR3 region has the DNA TGTGCTAGTGGTTTGTGGCAGGCCGATGGCTACACCTTC. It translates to CASGLWQADGYTF.

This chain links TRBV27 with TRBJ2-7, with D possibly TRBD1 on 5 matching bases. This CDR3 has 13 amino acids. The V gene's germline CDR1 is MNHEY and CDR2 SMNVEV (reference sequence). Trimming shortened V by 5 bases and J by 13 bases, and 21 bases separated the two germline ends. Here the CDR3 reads CASSPLGPYETYF. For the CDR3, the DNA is TGTGCCAGCAGTCCCCTGGGGCCCTACGAGACTTACTTC.

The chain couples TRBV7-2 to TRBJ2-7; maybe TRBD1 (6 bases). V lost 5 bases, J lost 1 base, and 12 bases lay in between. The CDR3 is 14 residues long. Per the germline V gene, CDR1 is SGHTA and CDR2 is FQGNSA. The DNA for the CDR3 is TGTGCCAGCAGCCAACAAGGGACATCCTACGAGCAGTACTTC. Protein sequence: CASSQQGTSYEQYF.

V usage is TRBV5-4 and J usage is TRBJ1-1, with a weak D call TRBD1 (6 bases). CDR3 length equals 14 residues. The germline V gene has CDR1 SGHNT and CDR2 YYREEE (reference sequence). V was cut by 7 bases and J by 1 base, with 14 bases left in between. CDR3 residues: CASRQSRGNTEAFF. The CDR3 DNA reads TGTGCCAGCCGGCAAAGCAGGGGGAACACTGAAGCTTTCTTT.

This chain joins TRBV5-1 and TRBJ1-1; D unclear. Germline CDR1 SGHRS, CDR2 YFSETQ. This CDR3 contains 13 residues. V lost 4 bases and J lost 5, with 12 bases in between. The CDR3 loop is CASSASGTTEAFF. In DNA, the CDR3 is TGCGCCAGCAGCGCTTCGGGAACGACTGAAGCTTTCTTT.

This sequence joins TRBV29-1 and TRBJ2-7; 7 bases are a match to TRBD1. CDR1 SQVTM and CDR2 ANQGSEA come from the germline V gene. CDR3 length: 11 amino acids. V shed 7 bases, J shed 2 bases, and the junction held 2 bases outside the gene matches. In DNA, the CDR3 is TGCAGCGCCGGGACAGCCTACGAGCAGTACTTC. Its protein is CSAGTAYEQYF.

For the CDR3, the DNA is TGTGCCAGCTCTAACCGGGGAGGGGACTATGGCTACACCTTC. It is translated as CASSNRGGDYGYTF. V is TRBV18 and J is TRBJ1-2; D is possibly TRBD1 (5 bases). The CDR3 consists of 14 residues. Trimming shortened V by 6 bases and J by 3 bases, and 14 bases separated the two germline ends. Germline assignment: CDR1 KGHSH and CDR2 LQKENI.

The chain's CDR3 is CAIRERGEQYF. The CDR3 DNA reads as TGTGCCATCAGGGAGCGGGGCGAGCAGTACTTC. V gene TRBV10-3 combines with J gene TRBJ2-7; 7 nucleotides match TRBD2. Per germline, CDR1 ENHRY and CDR2 SYGVKD. The CDR3 length is 11 residues. Trimming took 6 bases from V and 6 from J; bases not matched to a gene: 2.

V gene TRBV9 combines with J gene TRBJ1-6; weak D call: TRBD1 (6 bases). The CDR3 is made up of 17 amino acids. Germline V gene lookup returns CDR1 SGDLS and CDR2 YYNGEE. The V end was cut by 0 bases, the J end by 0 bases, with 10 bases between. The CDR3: CASSVGGGGSYNSPLHF. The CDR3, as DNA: TGTGCCAGCAGCGTAGGGGGAGGGGGCTCCTATAATTCACCCCTCCACTTT.

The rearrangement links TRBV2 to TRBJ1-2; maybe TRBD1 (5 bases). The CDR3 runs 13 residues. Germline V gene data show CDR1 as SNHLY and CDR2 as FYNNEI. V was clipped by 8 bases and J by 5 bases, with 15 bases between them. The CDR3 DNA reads TGTGCCAGCCAGTTGGGGGAGGGGTATGGCTACACCTTC. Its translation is CASQLGEGYGYTF.

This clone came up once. For the CDR3, the DNA is TGTGCCTACAGCCGTAGTCTGAACACCGGGGAGCTGTTTTTT. Protein sequence: CAYSRSLNTGELFF. The chain combines TRBV28 with TRBJ2-2; D gene unclear. Germline values: CDR1 MDHEN, CDR2 SYDVKM. The V and J ends lost 11 bases and 1 base respectively, with 14 bases between them. CDR3 length equals 14 residues.

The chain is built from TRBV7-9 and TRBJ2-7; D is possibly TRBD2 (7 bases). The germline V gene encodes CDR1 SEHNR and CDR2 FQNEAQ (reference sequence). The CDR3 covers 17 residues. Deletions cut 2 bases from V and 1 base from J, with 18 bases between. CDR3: CASSLTSGGHASYEQYF. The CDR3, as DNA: TGTGCCAGCAGCTTAACTTCCGGGGGGCATGCTTCCTACGAGCAGTACTTC. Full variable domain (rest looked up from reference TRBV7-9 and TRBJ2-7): DTGVSQNPRHKITKRGQNVTFRCDPISEHNRLYWYRQTLGQGPEFLTYFQNEAQLEKSRLLSDRFSAERPKGSFSTLEIQRTEQGDSAMYLCASSLTSGGHASYEQYFGPGTRLTVT.

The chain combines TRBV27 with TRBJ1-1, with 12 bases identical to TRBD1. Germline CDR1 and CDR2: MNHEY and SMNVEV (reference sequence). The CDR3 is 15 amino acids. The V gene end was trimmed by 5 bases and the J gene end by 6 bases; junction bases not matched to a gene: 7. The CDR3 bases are TGTGCCAGCAGTCCACCGGGACAGGGGGCCGCTGAAGCTTTCTTT. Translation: CASSPPGQGAAEAFF.

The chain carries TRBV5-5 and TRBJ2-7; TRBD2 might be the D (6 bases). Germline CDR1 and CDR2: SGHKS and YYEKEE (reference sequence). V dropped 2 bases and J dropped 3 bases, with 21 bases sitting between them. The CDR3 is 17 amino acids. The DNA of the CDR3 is TGTGCCAGCAGCTTAAGCCCGTTATCGTGGGGACTCTACGAGCAGTACTTC. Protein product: CASSLSPLSWGLYEQYF.

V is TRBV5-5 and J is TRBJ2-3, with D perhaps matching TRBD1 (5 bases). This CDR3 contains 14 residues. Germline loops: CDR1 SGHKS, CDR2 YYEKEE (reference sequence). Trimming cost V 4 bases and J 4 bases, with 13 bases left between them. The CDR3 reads CASSPVGVADTQYF. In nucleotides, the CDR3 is TGTGCCAGCAGCCCTGTAGGGGTGGCAGATACGCAGTATTTT.

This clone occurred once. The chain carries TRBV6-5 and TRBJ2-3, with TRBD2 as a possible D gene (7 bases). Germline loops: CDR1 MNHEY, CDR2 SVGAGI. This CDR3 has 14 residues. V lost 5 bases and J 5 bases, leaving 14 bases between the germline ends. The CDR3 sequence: CASSPGGPKDTQYF. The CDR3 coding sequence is TGTGCCAGCAGTCCCGGGGGGCCAAAAGATACGCAGTATTTT.

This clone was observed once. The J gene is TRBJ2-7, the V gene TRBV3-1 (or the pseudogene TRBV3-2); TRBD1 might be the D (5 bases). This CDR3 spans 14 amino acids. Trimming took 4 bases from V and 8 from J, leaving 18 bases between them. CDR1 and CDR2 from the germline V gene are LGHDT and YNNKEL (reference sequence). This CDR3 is CASSPSGRDGKQYF. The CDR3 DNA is TGTGCCAGCAGCCCGTCGGGCAGGGATGGGAAGCAGTACTTC.